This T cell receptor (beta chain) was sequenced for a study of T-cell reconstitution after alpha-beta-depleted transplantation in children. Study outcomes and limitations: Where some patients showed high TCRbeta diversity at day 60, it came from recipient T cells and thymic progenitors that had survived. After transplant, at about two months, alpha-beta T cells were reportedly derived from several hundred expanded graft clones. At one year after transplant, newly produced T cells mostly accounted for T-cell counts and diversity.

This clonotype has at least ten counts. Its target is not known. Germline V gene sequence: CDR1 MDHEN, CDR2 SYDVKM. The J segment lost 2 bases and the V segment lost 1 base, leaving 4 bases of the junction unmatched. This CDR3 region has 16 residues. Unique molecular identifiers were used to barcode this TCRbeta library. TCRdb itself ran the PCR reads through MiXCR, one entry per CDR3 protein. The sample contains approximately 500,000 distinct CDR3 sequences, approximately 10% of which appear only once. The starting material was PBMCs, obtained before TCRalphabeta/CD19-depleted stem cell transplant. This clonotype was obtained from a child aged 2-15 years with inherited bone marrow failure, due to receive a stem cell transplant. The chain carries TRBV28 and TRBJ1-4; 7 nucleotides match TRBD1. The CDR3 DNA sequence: TGTGCCAGCAGTTTATACACAGGGGTCACTAATGAAAAACTGTTTTTT. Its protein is CASSLYTGVTNEKLFF.